One and the same sample provided the 2 T cell receptor beta chains below, sequenced in a study of blood T cell repertoires in COVID-19. TCRdb's table, derived via immunoSEQ multiplex PCR, lists solely in-frame clones and lacks some. The table lists 330,000 or so clones, around 90% of them singletons. The sequenced sample was PBMCs or T cells enriched from blood (not recorded which). These receptors were obtained from a woman under 40 who had recovered from COVID-19.

The sample holds one count of this clone. The J gene is TRBJ1-5, the V gene TRBV7-2; possibly TRBD1 for D (6 bases). Trimming removed 4 bases from V and 7 bases from J, with 11 bases in between. The V gene's germline CDR1 is SGHTA and CDR2 FQGNSA. There are 13 residues in the CDR3. This CDR3 reads CASSSRQAQPQHF. The DNA for the CDR3 is TGTGCCAGCAGCTCCAGACAGGCCCAGCCCCAGCATTTT.

The rearrangement joins TRBV21-1 to TRBJ2-7; the table assigns TRBD1, which was not confirmed against the DNA. TRBV21-1 is listed as a pseudogene. CDR3 length: 14 amino acids. The CDR3 DNA reads as TGTGCCAGCAGCAAAGACCAGGGGAGTTACGAGCAGTACTTC. It specifies CASSKDQGSYEQYF.